Listed here are 8 T cell receptor beta chains from one sample, sequenced in a study of CD8 T cells in ankylosing spondylitis (dated by TCRdb to the late 2010s). Library generation was performed with 5' RACE. Sequencer: Illumina HiSeq 2500. TCRdb reworked the public reads: Q25 trimming with fastp, MiXCR clone assembly, productive beta chains retained. For every CDR3 protein sequence, its rows merge into one entry that carries the most common genes and DNA. For this sample the table gives 200,000 or so distinct CDR3 sequences, of which roughly 18% were detected only once. The top ten clonotypes cover roughly 4.5% of the sample. The sample consisted of blood, either unsorted or a sorted T cell fraction (not recorded which). The source of these receptors is a male donor aged 5 to 29 with ankylosing spondylitis or in good health (not recorded which). Donor details come from another sample of the same person, matched by shared clones.

This clonotype was observed many times. The chain combines TRBV4-1 with TRBJ2-7; TRBD2 matches at 9 bases. After removal of 0 bases from V and 10 bases from J, the junction contained 10 bases not matched to a gene. There are 15 residues in the CDR3. Germline CDR1 reads MGHRA; CDR2 reads YSYEKL. Here the CDR3 reads CASSQDGAGGPVQYF. DNA of the CDR3: TGCGCCAGCAGCCAAGATGGGGCGGGAGGGCCGGTACAGTACTTC.

This clonotype was observed many times. V and J are TRBV7-6 and TRBJ2-4; D may be TRBD1 (5 bases). The CDR3 is 13 amino acids. In germline, CDR1 is SGHVS, CDR2 FNYEAQ. The V end was cut by 1 base, the J end by 4 bases, with 5 bases between. CDR3 protein: CASSLGTKNIQYF. CDR3 DNA: TGTGCCAGCAGCTTAGGGACAAAAAACATTCAGTACTTC.

The chain combines TRBV20-1 with TRBJ2-3; D uncertain. Trimming left V 0 bases short and J 0 bases short, with 13 bases between. The CDR3 is 16 amino acids. Germline-derived CDR1 and CDR2 are DFQATT and SNEGSKA (reference sequence). The CDR3 sequence: CSARDSRTTSTDTQYF. CDR3 nucleotides: TGCAGTGCTAGAGATAGTCGGACCACTAGCACAGATACGCAGTATTTT.

This clonotype has more than one count but fewer than ten. V gene TRBV9 combines with J gene TRBJ2-1; D possibly matches TRBD1 or TRBD2 (5 bases each). From germline, CDR1 is SGDLS and CDR2 YYNGEE. The CDR3 is 16 residues long. The ends were cut back, 3 bases at V and 0 bases at J, with 13 bases in the middle. In DNA, the CDR3 is TGTGCCAGCAGCGCCGAGGGGACGTCCTCCTACAATGAGCAGTTCTTC. Its protein product is CASSAEGTSSYNEQFF.

This clonotype was counted at least ten times. CDR3 amino acids: CASSLVSGGYNEQFF. For the CDR3, the DNA is TGTGCCAGCAGCTTAGTGTCGGGAGGATACAATGAGCAGTTCTTC. The chain combines TRBV7-9 with TRBJ2-1; 7 bases agree with TRBD2. V dropped 1 base and J dropped 4; count of bases not matched to a gene: 4. CDR1 SEHNR and CDR2 FQNEAQ come from the germline V gene (reference sequence). The CDR3 runs 15 residues.

This clonotype was counted at least ten times. The CDR3 sequence: CAIRAGTEKNIQYF. DNA for the CDR3: TGTGCCATCAGGGCCGGGACAGAAAAAAACATTCAGTACTTC. The chain has TRBV10-3 and TRBJ2-4, with TRBD1 matching 7 bases. Germline values: CDR1 ENHRY, CDR2 SYGVKD. The CDR3 contains 14 residues. After removal of 6 bases from V and 4 bases from J, the junction contained 6 bases not matched to a gene.

The chain has TRBV6-5 and TRBJ2-1; weak D call: TRBD2 (5 bases). This CDR3 has 11 residues. Germline V CDR1 and CDR2: MNHEY, SVGAGI. V shed 2 bases and J shed 10 bases, with 6 bases lying between them. The DNA of the CDR3 is TGTGCCAGCAGTTACAGGGAGGAGCAGTTCTTC. Translated: CASSYREEQFF.

In its sample, this clonotype was seen many times. The chain links TRBV4-3 to TRBJ2-2, with D possibly matching TRBD2 (5 bases). Germline V gives CDR1 LGHNA, CDR2 YSLEER. The CDR3 has 16 residues. V lost 0 bases to trimming and J lost 4 bases, with 12 bases between them. The CDR3 nucleotides are TGCGCCAGCAGCCAAGATAGAGCGGTATTCACCGGGGAGCTGTTTTTT. This encodes CASSQDRAVFTGELFF.